The text below deals with one TCR beta chain. What it binds is not known. The CDR3 is made up of 13 amino acids. Germline V CDR1 and CDR2: LGHNA, YNFKEQ. Trimming removed 0 bases at V and 6 bases at J, with 9 bases between. Extraction of RNA preceded its reverse transcription into cDNA, which served as the sequencing template. Sequenced by immunoSEQ multiplex PCR; TCRdb stores in-frame clones only, minus some. This table has about 180,000 clones, around 64% appearing once. Alopecia areata patients provided lesional scalp punch biopsies and peripheral blood. This specimen comes from a study of CD8+ T cells in alopecia areata. Study background: Treated patients were given 5 to 10 mg oral tofacitinib twice daily. Study-level findings and limits: Against the mouse data, patients shared TCRs less clearly, possibly for HLA reasons.

The receptor was isolated from a human donor with alopecia areata. The J gene is TRBJ2-7, the V gene TRBV4-2; D is unresolved. The material sequenced was CD8+ T cells sorted from blood, taken at week 0. The CDR3 reads CASSQDSPGEQYF. DNA of the CDR3: TGTGCCAGCAGCCAAGATTCACCGGGCGAGCAGTACTTC.